These 17 T cell receptor beta chains share one sample of origin, sequenced in a study of identical twins. MiXCR, run by TCRdb on the 5' RACE reads, gives a single entry per CDR3 protein. The sample comprises about 490,000 distinct CDR3 sequences, over 12% of which are singletons, and roughly 0.46% rests with the top ten. Another study also made use of these data, one on yellow fever vaccine responses in identical twins.

The sequenced sample was CD4+ T cells sorted from blood. These receptors all come from a woman younger than 30 in good health.

The chain is built from TRBV20-1 and TRBJ2-7; D might be TRBD2 (6 bases). CDR3 length: 16 residues. V shed 5 bases and J shed 4 bases, with 24 bases lying between them. CDR1 is DFQATT and CDR2 is SNEGSKA in the germline V gene (reference sequence). DNA of the CDR3: TGCAGTGCTGAGTTAGGCGGGGAACCTCGTCGGTACGAGCAGTACTTC. This translates into CSAELGGEPRRYEQYF.

This clonotype turned up a few times. The V gene is TRBV14, the J gene TRBJ2-5; maybe TRBD2 (5 bases). The CDR3 totals 14 residues. Germline V gene data show CDR1 as SGHDN and CDR2 as FVKESK. V was clipped by 4 bases and J by 5 bases, with 14 bases between them. The CDR3, as DNA: TGTGCCAGCAGCCCGTCGGGGTTCAAGGAGACCCAGTACTTC. Translated: CASSPSGFKETQYF.

The chain is built from TRBV5-1 and TRBJ1-4, with TRBD1 identical over 9 bases. From germline, CDR1 is SGHRS and CDR2 YFSETQ. V lost 4 bases to trimming and J lost 5 bases; unmatched junction nucleotides: 6. This CDR3 is built from 15 residues. CDR3 sequence: CASSKGGTGNEKLFF. The CDR3 DNA sequence: TGCGCCAGCAGCAAGGGAGGGACAGGGAATGAAAAACTGTTTTTT.

The chain couples TRBV3-1 to TRBJ1-2; D might be TRBD1 (5 bases). CDR3 length equals 13 residues. V gave up 0 bases and J gave up 7 bases, with 9 bases separating them. Germline V gene data show CDR1 as LGHDT and CDR2 as YNNKEL (reference sequence). The CDR3 bases are TGTGCCAGCAGCCAAGATGGGGGTTCTGGCTACACCTTC. It encodes CASSQDGGSGYTF.

A note on this clonotype: An end of the junction differs from the germline gene, which may be a read error. The V call is TRBV5-1, the J call TRBJ2-7; D unclear. This CDR3 is 14 amino acids long. CDR1 is SGHRS and CDR2 is YFSETQ in the germline V gene. CDR3 in DNA: TGCGCCAGCAGCCCTGCTGGCATCTCCGACGAGCAGTACTTC. This encodes CASSPAGISDEQYF.

This clonotype was seen a handful of times. This chain links TRBV15 with TRBJ2-3; TRBD1 matches 8 bases. V lost 1 base, J lost 1 base, and 4 bases stayed unmatched. The V gene's germline CDR1 is LNHNV and CDR2 YYDKDF (reference sequence). The CDR3 sequence is 16 residues long. The CDR3 bases are TGTGCCACCAGCAGAGCGACAGGGGCCGGCACAGATACGCAGTATTTT. Amino acid sequence: CATSRATGAGTDTQYF.

This clonotype was seen a few times. This chain connects TRBV3-1 to TRBJ1-1, with 8 bases that match TRBD1. CDR1 and CDR2 from the germline V gene are LGHDT and YNNKEL (reference sequence). With 5 bases clipped from V and 5 bases from J, the junction kept 7 bases outside the gene matches. The CDR3 runs 14 residues. DNA for the CDR3: TGTGCCAGCAGCTTCAGGGGGCGGGAGACTGAAGCTTTCTTT. Amino acids: CASSFRGRETEAFF.

This clonotype was counted a few times. The CDR3 is CASSLRGGNNQPQHF. The CDR3 nucleotides read TGTGCCAGCAGCTTACGAGGGGGAAACAATCAGCCCCAGCATTTT. The gene calls are TRBV7-8 and TRBJ1-5; possible D gene TRBD1, 6 bases. V shed 2 bases and J shed 3 bases, with 11 bases lying between them. Germline V gene sequence: CDR1 SGHVS, CDR2 FQNEAQ. CDR3 length: 15 residues.

This chain connects TRBV3-1 to TRBJ2-2, with 13 bases fitting TRBD2. The J segment lost 6 bases and the V segment lost 0 bases, leaving 13 bases of the junction unmatched. Looked up from germline, CDR1 is LGHDT and CDR2 is YNNKEL (reference sequence). This CDR3 contains 20 residues. CDR3 bases: TGTGCCAGCAGCCAAGAACCCGGGACTAGCGGGACAACATTCCCCGGGGAGCTGTTTTTT. Its protein product is CASSQEPGTSGTTFPGELFF. Complete variable domain (other parts from reference TRBV3-1 and TRBJ2-2): DTAVSQTPKYLVTQMGNDKSIKCEQNLGHDTMYWYKQDSKKFLKIMFSYNNKELIINETVPNRFSPKSPDKAHLNLHINSLELGDSAVYFCASSQEPGTSGTTFPGELFFGEGSRLTVL.

This clonotype was picked up a small number of times. V gene TRBV12-3 or TRBV12-4 combines with J gene TRBJ2-1, with no clear D. The CDR3 has 14 amino acids. Trimming cost V 3 bases and J 8 bases, with 14 bases left between them. CDR3 in amino acids: CASSFSLESDEQFF. The CDR3 DNA is TGTGCCAGCAGTTTTTCCCTAGAGTCCGATGAGCAGTTCTTC.

This clonotype was found a few times. The gene calls are TRBV20-1 and TRBJ1-6, with D perhaps TRBD1 (5 bases). CDR3 size: 13 residues. Trimming shortened V by 3 bases and J by 9 bases, and 12 bases separated the two germline ends. Germline CDR1 and CDR2: DFQATT and SNEGSKA (reference sequence). CDR3 nucleotides: TGCAGTGCTAGCAAGGGGCCAGGTTCACCCCTCCACTTT. Amino acids: CSASKGPGSPLHF.

The CDR3 sequence: CASRPGQGYNSPLHF. For the CDR3, the DNA is TGTGCCAGCAGGCCGGGACAGGGATATAATTCACCCCTCCACTTT. The V call is TRBV12-3 or TRBV12-4, the J call TRBJ1-6; the match to TRBD1 covers 9 bases. With 6 bases clipped from V and 4 bases from J, the junction kept 4 bases outside the gene matches. The CDR3 is 15 amino acids.

This clonotype was counted a few times. This chain links TRBV6-5 with TRBJ2-7; D is uncertain. Germline-derived CDR1 and CDR2 are MNHEY and SVGAGI. V lost 0 bases and J 1 base, leaving 7 bases between the germline ends. The CDR3 runs to 14 residues. Written as DNA, the CDR3 is TGTGCCAGCAGTTACTCAGATACATCCTACGAGCAGTACTTC. Protein: CASSYSDTSYEQYF.

In its sample, this clonotype was seen a few times. V is TRBV5-1 and J is TRBJ2-1, with 8 nucleotides matching TRBD2. Trimming removed 0 bases from V and 6 bases from J; junction bases left unmatched: 2. From germline, CDR1 is SGHRS and CDR2 YFSETQ. The CDR3 sequence is 14 residues long. For the CDR3, the DNA is TGCGCCAGCAGCTTGGACGGGGGGGCCAATGAGCAGTTCTTC. It codes for CASSLDGGANEQFF.

This clonotype was seen a handful of times. The gene calls are TRBV3-1 and TRBJ1-2; no definite D call. V lost 1 base and J lost 2, with 5 bases in between. In germline, CDR1 is LGHDT, CDR2 YNNKEL (reference sequence). The CDR3 extends over 13 amino acids. The CDR3 region has the DNA TGTGCCAGCAGCCAAGCGCAGAACTATGGCTACACCTTC. It yields the protein CASSQAQNYGYTF.

This rearrangement joins TRBV29-1 to TRBJ1-1, with a weak D call TRBD1 (5 bases). Per the germline V gene, CDR1 is SQVTM and CDR2 is ANQGSEA. The CDR3 is 12 amino acids. V was clipped by 2 bases and J by 11 bases, with 15 bases between them. CDR3 region: CSVESGGVLAFF. CDR3 DNA sequence: TGCAGCGTTGAAAGTGGAGGGGTCTTGGCTTTCTTT.

The chain employs TRBV20-1 and TRBJ2-4; D remains unclear. The CDR3 extends over 12 amino acids. Between the trimmed V and J ends, which lost 8 bases and 3 bases, there was a span of 11 bases. The germline V gene has CDR1 DFQATT and CDR2 SNEGSKA (reference sequence). The chain's CDR3 is CSLTLLKNIQYF. The CDR3 nucleotides read TGCAGTCTAACCCTCCTCAAAAACATTCAGTACTTC.